Reported below is one T cell receptor beta chain. Its antigen is not known. The method was immunoSEQ multiplex PCR; TCRdb's version includes in-frame clones alone and lacks a portion of them. Here the sample spans fewer than 1.6 million clones, 98% to 99% being singletons. These data originate in a study of shared clonotypes between healthy human individuals. Study results and caveats: The sole specimen, blood, was sampled, and tissue repertoires likely differ.

The clonotype originates from a man aged 25 to 40 in good health. Sequenced: naive CD4+ T cells sorted from blood. The subset: CD45RA+ positively selected.

The CDR3 DNA reads TGTGCCATCAGTTCTATGGGTGTACCGGAGGGCTACACCTTC. It encodes CAISSMGVPEGYTF. The rearrangement links TRBV10-3 to TRBJ1-2, with no clear D. Germline assignment: CDR1 ENHRY and CDR2 SYGVKD. Trimming took 5 bases from V and 8 from J, leaving 18 bases between them. CDR3 length equals 14 residues.